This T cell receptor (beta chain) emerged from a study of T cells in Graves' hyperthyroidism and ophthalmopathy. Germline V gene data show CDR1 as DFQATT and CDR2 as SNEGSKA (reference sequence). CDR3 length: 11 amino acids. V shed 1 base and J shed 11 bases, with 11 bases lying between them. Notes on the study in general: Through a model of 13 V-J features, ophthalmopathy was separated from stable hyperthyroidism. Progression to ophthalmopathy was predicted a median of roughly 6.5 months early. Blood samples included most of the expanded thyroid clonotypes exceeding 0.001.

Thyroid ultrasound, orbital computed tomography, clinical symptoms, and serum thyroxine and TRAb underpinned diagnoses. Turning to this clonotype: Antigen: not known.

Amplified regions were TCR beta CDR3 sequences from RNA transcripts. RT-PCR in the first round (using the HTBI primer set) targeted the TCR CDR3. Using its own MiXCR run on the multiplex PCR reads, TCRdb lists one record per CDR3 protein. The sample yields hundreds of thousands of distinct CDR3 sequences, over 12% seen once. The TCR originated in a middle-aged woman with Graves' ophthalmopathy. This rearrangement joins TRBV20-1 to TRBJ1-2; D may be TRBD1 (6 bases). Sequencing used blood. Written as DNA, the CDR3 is TGCAGTGCTAGAGGACAGGCCGTGTACACCTTC. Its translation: CSARGQAVYTF.